These 15 T cell receptor beta chains came from one sample sequenced in a study of blood T cell repertoires in COVID-19. The assay was immunoSEQ multiplex PCR, and TCRdb's table has in-frame clones only and misses some. The sample lists 150,000 to 200,000 clones, 70% to 90% seen once, with less than 6.5% in the top ten. The sample was peripheral blood. The source of these receptors is a human donor in a cohort sampled during active COVID-19.

The gene calls are TRBV7-7 and TRBJ2-7; 10 positions match TRBD1. CDR1 and CDR2 from the germline V gene are SSHAT and FNYEAQ (reference sequence). This CDR3 has 15 amino acids. Trimming took 5 bases from V and 2 from J; bases not matched to a gene: 6. The CDR3 DNA follows: TGTGCCAGCAGCCACGGGACAGGGGTCCCCTACGAGCAGTACTTC. Translated, it gives CASSHGTGVPYEQYF. The complete variable domain, with remaining parts taken from reference TRBV7-7 and TRBJ2-7, reads GAGVSQSPRYKVTKRGQDVTLRCDPISSHATLYWYQQALGQGPEFLTYFNYEAQPDKSGLPSDRFSAERPEGSISTLTIQRTEQRDSAMYRCASSHGTGVPYEQYFGPGTRLTVT.

The chain links TRBV2 to TRBJ1-1; D call uncertain. Germline assignment: CDR1 SNHLY and CDR2 FYNNEI. V shed 3 bases and J shed 5 bases, with 13 bases lying between them. This CDR3 has 14 amino acids. In nucleotides, the CDR3 is TGTGCCAGCAGTGAGGGAGGCAGTTGGACTGAAGCTTTCTTT. Translating it yields CASSEGGSWTEAFF.

This clone was found once. CDR3 sequence reads: CASSEAGDTLSYEQYF. CDR3 in DNA: TGTGCCAGCAGCGAGGCAGGGGATACGTTATCCTACGAGCAGTACTTC. J is TRBJ2-7 and V is TRBV7-8, with D possibly matching TRBD1 (6 bases). V lost 5 bases to trimming and J lost 1 base, with 18 bases between them. From germline, CDR1 is SGHVS and CDR2 FQNEAQ. This CDR3 spans 16 amino acids.

The chain employs TRBV28 and TRBJ2-7; D might be TRBD1 (5 bases). V was pared by 1 base and J by 0 bases, with 13 bases between. In germline, CDR1 is MDHEN, CDR2 SYDVKM. This CDR3 comprises 16 residues. The CDR3 here is CASSLFPTEVSYEQYF. CDR3 nucleotides: TGTGCCAGCAGTTTATTTCCGACAGAAGTCTCCTACGAGCAGTACTTC.

The chain couples TRBV7-9 to TRBJ1-1, with 11 bases aligning to TRBD1. V was clipped by 2 bases and J by 0 bases; unmatched bases: 8. CDR1 SEHNR and CDR2 FQNEAQ come from the germline V gene (reference sequence). CDR3 length equals 18 residues. The CDR3 sequence: CASSLKAGTGGMNTEAFF. The CDR3 coding sequence is TGTGCCAGCAGCTTAAAAGCCGGGACAGGGGGTATGAACACTGAAGCTTTCTTT.

This clone was detected only once. The chain has TRBV28 and TRBJ2-5; 9 positions agree with TRBD1. The CDR3 consists of 13 residues. The V and J ends lost 10 bases and 4 bases, in that order; junction bases with no gene match: 7. Germline loops: CDR1 MDHEN, CDR2 SYDVKM. The CDR3 sequence: CATRQGVLETQYF. In nucleotides, the CDR3 is TGTGCCACCAGACAGGGGGTTCTAGAGACCCAGTACTTC. Full variable domain (rest looked up from reference TRBV28 and TRBJ2-5): DVKVTQSSRYLVKRTGEKVFLECVQDMDHENMFWYRQDPGLGLRLIYFSYDVKMKEKGDIPEGYSVSREKKERFSLILESASTNQTSMYLCATRQGVLETQYFGPGTRLLVL.

This chain links TRBV7-6 with TRBJ2-7; D is undetermined. CDR3 length equals 13 residues. Germline CDR1 SGHVS, CDR2 FNYEAQ. Trimming took off 1 base at V and 3 bases at J, with 7 bases between the two ends. In DNA form, the CDR3 reads TGTGCCAGCAGCTTAGATGTTTACTACGAGCAGTACTTC. It specifies CASSLDVYYEQYF.

The genes are TRBV7-9 and TRBJ1-2, with D possibly matching TRBD1 (5 bases). Trimming left V 1 base short and J 4 bases short, with 10 bases between. CDR3 length equals 14 residues. Per germline, CDR1 SEHNR and CDR2 FQNEAQ (reference sequence). In DNA, the CDR3 is TGTGCCAGCAGCTTAGGGCACGACAGCTATGGCTACACCTTC. Encoded protein: CASSLGHDSYGYTF.

This chain connects TRBV18 to TRBJ2-7; 11 nucleotides line up with TRBD2. CDR1 is KGHSH and CDR2 is LQKENI in the germline V gene. The CDR3 is 16 amino acids. The ends lost 4 bases at V and 2 bases at J; junction bases unmatched: 7. CDR3 coding DNA: TGTGCCAGCTCACAAACCGGGACTAGCGGCACCTACGAGCAGTACTTC. It translates to CASSQTGTSGTYEQYF.

The V call is TRBV11-3, the J call TRBJ2-1, with a tentative D call TRBD1 (5 bases). V was trimmed by 8 bases and J by 2 bases, leaving 13 bases between them. The CDR3 totals 14 residues. CDR1 and CDR2 (germline): SGHNT, YENEEA. The CDR3 bases are TGTGCCAGCTCTCATCCAGGGACCTACAATGAGCAGTTCTTC. It is translated as CASSHPGTYNEQFF.

J is TRBJ2-5 and V is TRBV3-1 (or the pseudogene TRBV3-2); a weak D match, TRBD2 (5 bases). Germline V gene lookup returns CDR1 LGHDT and CDR2 YNNKEL (reference sequence). This CDR3 comprises 16 residues. V was shortened by 0 bases and J by 2 bases, with 13 bases between the two germline ends. CDR3 residues: CASSQDSGRIQETQYF. CDR3 coding DNA: TGTGCCAGCAGCCAAGATTCGGGGAGAATTCAAGAGACCCAGTACTTC.

V and J are TRBV11-2 and TRBJ1-3; 7 bases line up with TRBD1. The germline V gene encodes CDR1 SGHAT and CDR2 FQNNGV. V trimming: 2 bases; J trimming: 4 bases; junction bases outside the gene matches: 5. The length of the CDR3 is 15 residues. The CDR3 nucleotides are TGTGCCAGCAGCTTAACAGGGGTAGAGGGAAACACCATATATTTT. Amino acid sequence: CASSLTGVEGNTIYF.

This clone came up once. This sequence joins TRBV10-1 and TRBJ2-4; the D gene is possibly TRBD2 (6 bases). V was pared by 0 bases and J by 3 bases, with 9 bases between. The CDR3 loop spans 15 amino acids. In germline, CDR1 is WNHNN, CDR2 SYGVQD (reference sequence). The CDR3 nucleotides read TGCGCCAGCAGTGAGTCGGGTAGCGGCAAAAACATTCAGTACTTC. It codes for CASSESGSGKNIQYF.

The chain uses TRBV10-3 and TRBJ2-2; TRBD1 is a possible D gene (5 bases). The V end lost 8 bases, the J end lost 7 bases, and 8 bases lay between the germline ends. Germline CDR1 and CDR2: ENHRY and SYGVKD. There are 11 residues in the CDR3. The CDR3: CAIAGNGELFF. In DNA form, the CDR3 reads TGTGCCATCGCAGGGAACGGGGAGCTGTTTTTT.

This clone was recorded once. The chain uses TRBV5-4 and TRBJ2-7; 12 nucleotides align to TRBD1. The germline V gene has CDR1 SGHNT and CDR2 YYREEE (reference sequence). V gave up 4 bases and J gave up 7 bases; unmatched junction bases: 12. This CDR3 has 16 amino acids. The CDR3 sequence is CASSPQGGQGAGEQYF. The CDR3 DNA is TGTGCCAGCAGCCCTCAGGGGGGACAGGGGGCAGGTGAGCAGTACTTC. The variable domain in full, with the rest retrieved from reference TRBV5-4 and TRBJ2-7, is ETGVTQSPTHLIKTRGQQVTLRCSSQSGHNTVSWYQQALGQGPQFIFQYYREEENGRGNFPPRFSGLQFPNYSSELNVNALELDDSALYLCASSPQGGQGAGEQYFGPGTRLTVT.